The subject of this entry is one T cell receptor (beta chain). Its recognized antigen is unknown. At one of its ends the junction is not consistent with the germline gene, which may arise from a read error. Sequences SGHNT (CDR1) and YENEEA (CDR2) are obtained from the germline V gene. The CDR3 measures 14 amino acids from cysteine to phenylalanine. Only the CDR3 part of the read is kept: 42 bases, read in frame from the first base. The donors were patients who had localized lung adenocarcinoma, which is a subtype of non-small cell lung cancer. The samples were taken from the centers of localized lung adenocarcinomas. For TCR repertoire analysis, CD4+ T cells from tumor tissue were profiled separately from CD8+ T cells. The data derive from a study of CD4 and CD8 cells across lung adenocarcinoma regions (dated by TCRdb to 2017 to 2018). With regard to the full study: To look at intratumor heterogeneity in the T cell receptor repertoire, the study compared tumor centers against tumor margins.

Library preparation was by PCR. Sequencing instrument: HiSeq X Ten. Using fastp at Q25 and MiXCR, TCRdb reprocessed the public reads and kept productive beta chains. Each entry merges the rows of one CDR3 protein and shows their most common DNA and genes. The sample table records 7,000 to 8,500 distinct CDR3 sequences; roughly 56% of these occur just once. Of the sample, roughly 24% is held by the ten largest clones. The chain is encoded by TRBV11-3 joined to TRBJ2-3; 10 nucleotides in the junction match TRBD1. The sample comprised CD4+ T cells from the center of a lung tumor. This sample's cell subset or site label indicates: tumor center region. The TCR comes from a female donor with lung adenocarcinoma. The CD4 and CD8 labels of this study may be unreliable. The DNA sequence is as follows: TGTGCCAGCAGTGGACAGGGGGGCCCAGATACGCAGTACTTT. It translates as CASSGQGGPDTQYF.